Here is one T cell receptor (beta chain) with its context. Its matching antigen is unknown. This sample is part of a study of shared clonotypes between healthy human individuals. Study results and caveats: It was observed that approximately 5% of naive CD4 clonotypes were shared across several donors. Clonotype sharing among donors was thought likely to change with sequencing depth. Only blood was sampled; tissue repertoires likely differ.

Generated by immunoSEQ multiplex PCR, the TCRdb table keeps only in-frame clones and is missing some. The table lists approximately 1,000,000 clones, roughly 77% of them singletons. Looked up from germline, CDR1 is SGHTA and CDR2 is FQGNSA. V gave up 1 base and J gave up 0 bases, with 14 bases separating them. This CDR3 has 17 residues. This chain uses TRBV7-2 with TRBJ2-3; TRBD2 might be the D (6 bases). Sequenced material: memory CD4+ T cells from PBMCs. The subset denotes: CD45RA-negative fraction. This TCR was recovered from a man younger than 30 in good health. Some clones in this sample may be carry-over from other donors' samples. The CDR3 reads CASSLVGVAASTDTQYF. The CDR3 coding sequence is TGTGCCAGCAGCTTAGTAGGCGTAGCGGCAAGCACAGATACGCAGTATTTT.